This is a list of T cell receptor beta chains from one sample in a study of T cells in Graves' hyperthyroidism and ophthalmopathy. TCRdb independently ran MiXCR on the multiplex PCR reads; one entry per CDR3 protein. The sample records approximately 640,000 distinct CDR3 sequences, around 15% being singletons. The sample was blood. The receptors here all came from a woman aged 25-40 years with Graves' hyperthyroidism. Both conserved end residues are part of each CDR3. The order of the fields is J gene, clone size, D gene, CDR3 length, V gene, CDR3 DNA, CDR3 protein. A D gene is named only where the DNA matches it firmly. Clone size is shown for a subset of rows, as once, few, many or a class of expanded clone.

J gene: TRBJ1-1; clone size: many; D gene: NA; CDR3 length: 13; V gene: TRBV18; CDR3 DNA: TGTGCCAGCTCACCAGATCAGGGTAAAGCAGCTTTCTTT; CDR3 protein: CASSPDQGKAAFF
J gene: TRBJ1-2; clone size: NA; D gene: NA; CDR3 length: 15; V gene: TRBV7-9; CDR3 DNA: TGTGCCAGCAGCTTTCCGACTCGAACTAACTATGGCTACACCTTC; CDR3 protein: CASSFPTRTNYGYTF
J gene: TRBJ2-3; clone size: NA; D gene: TRBD2; CDR3 length: 15; V gene: TRBV19; CDR3 DNA: TGTGCCAGTGGACCCTTAGCGGGATACACAGATACGCAGTATTTT; CDR3 protein: CASGPLAGYTDTQYF
J gene: TRBJ2-3; clone size: NA; D gene: TRBD1; CDR3 length: 16; V gene: TRBV19; CDR3 DNA: TGTGCCAGTGGACCCGGGACAGCCTCCAGAACAGATACGCAGTATTTT; CDR3 protein: CASGPGTASRTDTQYF
J gene: TRBJ2-3; clone size: few; D gene: NA; CDR3 length: 15; V gene: TRBV19; CDR3 DNA: TGTGCCAGTAGTATAGCGGCAACCCTTCGGGATACGCAGTATTTT; CDR3 protein: CASSIAATLRDTQYF
J gene: TRBJ2-5; clone size: NA; D gene: TRBD1; CDR3 length: 16; V gene: TRBV15; CDR3 DNA: TGTGCCACCAGCAGAGAGAGACAGGGGGCGGGGGAGACCCAGTACTTC; CDR3 protein: CATSRERQGAGETQYF
J gene: TRBJ1-5; clone size: many; D gene: NA; CDR3 length: 14; V gene: TRBV5-1; CDR3 DNA: TGCGCCAGCCACCCGAACGGTCGCGGGCAGCCCCAGCATTTT; CDR3 protein: CASHPNGRGQPQHF
J gene: TRBJ2-2; clone size: few; D gene: NA; CDR3 length: 19; V gene: TRBV20-1; CDR3 DNA: TGCAGTGCTAGACCTCCTGGGGAGGACTATGCCGCGAACACCGGGGAGCTGTTTTTT; CDR3 protein: CSARPPGEDYAANTGELFF
J gene: TRBJ1-1; clone size: NA; D gene: NA; CDR3 length: 16; V gene: TRBV2; CDR3 DNA: TGTGCCAGCAGTGAATGGTTGGGGGGAGTGAACACTGAAGCTTTCTTT; CDR3 protein: CASSEWLGGVNTEAFF
J gene: TRBJ2-3; clone size: few; D gene: TRBD1; CDR3 length: 16; V gene: TRBV4-2; CDR3 DNA: TGTGCCAGCAGCCAAGAGGGACAGGGGAGGACAGATACGCAGTATTTT; CDR3 protein: CASSQEGQGRTDTQYF
J gene: TRBJ2-5; clone size: few; D gene: NA; CDR3 length: 16; V gene: TRBV5-5; CDR3 DNA: TGTGCCAGCAGCTGGGGGGTCCCAAGCCAAGGGGAGACCCAGTACTTC; CDR3 protein: CASSWGVPSQGETQYF
J gene: TRBJ2-7; clone size: few; D gene: NA; CDR3 length: 16; V gene: TRBV7-8; CDR3 DNA: TGTGCCAGCAGCCTGACTTGGTGGGCCGGGTCCTACGAGCAGTACTTC; CDR3 protein: CASSLTWWAGSYEQYF
J gene: TRBJ2-3; clone size: few; D gene: TRBD1; CDR3 length: 13; V gene: TRBV29-1; CDR3 DNA: TGCAGCGTCGGGACAGCCATCACAGATACGCAGTATTTT; CDR3 protein: CSVGTAITDTQYF
J gene: TRBJ1-5; clone size: few; D gene: NA; CDR3 length: 15; V gene: TRBV12-3/TRBV12-4; CDR3 DNA: TGTGCCAGCAGTTTAGAGCACTTTAGCAATCAGCCCCAGCATTTT; CDR3 protein: CASSLEHFSNQPQHF
J gene: TRBJ2-3; clone size: NA; D gene: NA; CDR3 length: 14; V gene: TRBV30; CDR3 DNA: TGTGCCTGCCTGTTGGAGATTGGCACAGATACGCAGTATTTT; CDR3 protein: CACLLEIGTDTQYF
J gene: TRBJ2-7; clone size: few; D gene: TRBD2; CDR3 length: 15; V gene: TRBV11-2; CDR3 DNA: TGTGCCAGCAGCTTAGGTCGGGGAGGGAGGGGCGAGCAGTACTTC; CDR3 protein: CASSLGRGGRGEQYF
J gene: TRBJ2-5; clone size: many; D gene: NA; CDR3 length: 14; V gene: TRBV5-5; CDR3 DNA: TGTGCCAGCAGCTTCGTGGACTCACAACAGACCCAGTACTTC; CDR3 protein: CASSFVDSQQTQYF
J gene: TRBJ2-1; clone size: many; D gene: NA; CDR3 length: 16; V gene: TRBV12-3/TRBV12-4; CDR3 DNA: TGTGCCAGCAGTTTAAGCCAGCCCCGCTCCTACAATGAGCAGTTCTTC; CDR3 protein: CASSLSQPRSYNEQFF
J gene: TRBJ2-5; clone size: many; D gene: NA; CDR3 length: 15; V gene: TRBV29-1; CDR3 DNA: TGCAGCGTTGTGATCCAGCGGAGCCCTCAAGAGACCCAGTACTTC; CDR3 protein: CSVVIQRSPQETQYF
J gene: TRBJ2-2; clone size: few; D gene: NA; CDR3 length: 16; V gene: TRBV20-1; CDR3 DNA: TGCAGTGCTAGAGACCCACTAGGAGGGAGGACCGGGGAGCTGTTTTTT; CDR3 protein: CSARDPLGGRTGELFF
J gene: TRBJ2-1; clone size: NA; D gene: NA; CDR3 length: 13; V gene: TRBV28; CDR3 DNA: TGTGCCAGCAGTACCTGGACCAACAATGAGCAGTTCTTC; CDR3 protein: CASSTWTNNEQFF
J gene: TRBJ1-2; clone size: NA; D gene: TRBD1; CDR3 length: 17; V gene: TRBV3-1; CDR3 DNA: TGTGCCAGCAGCCAAGTCCCGGGACAGGGTTCGGTCAATGGCTACACCTTC; CDR3 protein: CASSQVPGQGSVNGYTF
J gene: TRBJ2-2; clone size: NA; D gene: NA; CDR3 length: 13; V gene: TRBV30; CDR3 DNA: TGTGCCTGGAGTAGGGTGAACACCGGGGAGCCGTTTTTT; CDR3 protein: CAWSRVNTGEPFF
J gene: TRBJ2-7; clone size: many; D gene: TRBD1; CDR3 length: 17; V gene: TRBV27; CDR3 DNA: TGTGCCAGCAGCCCGACCGTAAGGACAGGGGGCATATACGAGCAGTACTTC; CDR3 protein: CASSPTVRTGGIYEQYF
J gene: TRBJ1-1; clone size: NA; D gene: NA; CDR3 length: 15; V gene: TRBV18; CDR3 DNA: TGTGCCAGCTCACAAGGACACCTAATGAACACTGAAGCTTTCTTT; CDR3 protein: CASSQGHLMNTEAFF
J gene: TRBJ2-7; clone size: NA; D gene: NA; CDR3 length: 12; V gene: TRBV12-5; CDR3 DNA: TGTGCTAGTGGTTTCGGGCCCATCGAGCAGTACTTC; CDR3 protein: CASGFGPIEQYF
J gene: TRBJ2-3; clone size: few; D gene: TRBD2; CDR3 length: 15; V gene: TRBV12-3/TRBV12-4; CDR3 DNA: TGTGCCAGCAGTTACATAGCGGGAGGGCCAGATACGCAGTATTTT; CDR3 protein: CASSYIAGGPDTQYF
J gene: TRBJ2-7; clone size: NA; D gene: TRBD2; CDR3 length: 15; V gene: TRBV4-3; CDR3 DNA: TGCGCCAGCAGCCAAGATCGGAGTAGCGGGAACGAGCAGTACTTC; CDR3 protein: CASSQDRSSGNEQYF
J gene: TRBJ2-4; clone size: NA; D gene: TRBD1; CDR3 length: 14; V gene: TRBV15; CDR3 DNA: TGTGCCACCAGCAGGGGACAGGGGGTAAACATTCAGTACTTC; CDR3 protein: CATSRGQGVNIQYF
J gene: TRBJ1-1; clone size: many; D gene: TRBD1; CDR3 length: 13; V gene: TRBV13; CDR3 DNA: TGTGCCAGCAGCTGGGGGACAGGGGGCTTAGCTTTCTTT; CDR3 protein: CASSWGTGGLAFF
J gene: TRBJ2-3; clone size: NA; D gene: TRBD2; CDR3 length: 16; V gene: TRBV20-1; CDR3 DNA: TGCAGTGGGATTCGGACTAGCGAGCCAAGCACAGATACGCAGTATTTT; CDR3 protein: CSGIRTSEPSTDTQYF
J gene: TRBJ2-7; clone size: many; D gene: NA; CDR3 length: 13; V gene: TRBV9; CDR3 DNA: TGTGCCAGCAGCCCGGGTGTTGGGGGGGAGCAGTACTTC; CDR3 protein: CASSPGVGGEQYF
J gene: TRBJ2-7; clone size: few; D gene: NA; CDR3 length: 17; V gene: TRBV28; CDR3 DNA: TGTGCCAGCAGTTTAAAGGTTTTCGCGTCTAAGGCACTCGAGCAGTACTTC; CDR3 protein: CASSLKVFASKALEQYF
J gene: TRBJ1-2; clone size: many; D gene: NA; CDR3 length: 14; V gene: TRBV28; CDR3 DNA: TGTGCCAGCAGTTTGTTGGCAGGATCCTTGGGCTACACCTTC; CDR3 protein: CASSLLAGSLGYTF
J gene: TRBJ2-5; clone size: many; D gene: NA; CDR3 length: 13; V gene: TRBV12-3/TRBV12-4; CDR3 DNA: TGTGCCAGCAGCAATAGCGGACAAGAGACCCAGTACTTC; CDR3 protein: CASSNSGQETQYF
J gene: TRBJ1-2; clone size: many; D gene: NA; CDR3 length: 14; V gene: TRBV29-1; CDR3 DNA: TGCAGCGTTGAAGATCCCACATCTAACTATGGCTACACCTTC; CDR3 protein: CSVEDPTSNYGYTF
J gene: TRBJ2-7; clone size: NA; D gene: NA; CDR3 length: 15; V gene: TRBV6-2/TRBV6-3; CDR3 DNA: TGTGCCGGCAATAAAACCGGGACTGGCTCCTACGAGCAGTACTTC; CDR3 protein: CAGNKTGTGSYEQYF
J gene: TRBJ2-1; clone size: many; D gene: TRBD1; CDR3 length: 17; V gene: TRBV5-1; CDR3 DNA: TGCGCCAGCAGCTACCCGAGAGGGGGCAGCGCCTACAATGAGCAGTTCTTC; CDR3 protein: CASSYPRGGSAYNEQFF
J gene: TRBJ2-6; clone size: NA; D gene: NA; CDR3 length: 14; V gene: TRBV12-5; CDR3 DNA: TGTGCTAGTGGAATTACCTCTGGGGCCAACGTCCTGACTTTC; CDR3 protein: CASGITSGANVLTF
J gene: TRBJ2-2; clone size: few; D gene: NA; CDR3 length: 16; V gene: TRBV9; CDR3 DNA: TGTGCCAGCAGCGTAGATGTGGGGGCCTCAACCGGGGAGCTGTTTTTT; CDR3 protein: CASSVDVGASTGELFF
J gene: TRBJ2-2; clone size: few; D gene: NA; CDR3 length: 15; V gene: TRBV20-1; CDR3 DNA: TGCAGTGCTAGAGCGAGATTAATTAACACCGGGGAGCTGTTTTTT; CDR3 protein: CSARARLINTGELFF
J gene: TRBJ2-1; clone size: NA; D gene: TRBD1; CDR3 length: 15; V gene: TRBV18; CDR3 DNA: TGTGCCAGCTCACCGCGGGACAGGGGGTACAATGAGCAGTTCTTC; CDR3 protein: CASSPRDRGYNEQFF
J gene: TRBJ2-7; clone size: few; D gene: TRBD1; CDR3 length: 13; V gene: TRBV29-1; CDR3 DNA: TGCAGCGCCTCAGAGGGGGCGGGCTGGGAGCAGTACTTC; CDR3 protein: CSASEGAGWEQYF
J gene: TRBJ2-2; clone size: NA; D gene: NA; CDR3 length: 15; V gene: TRBV18; CDR3 DNA: TGTGCCAGCTCACCACAGAAATCTAACACCGGGGAGCTGTTTTTT; CDR3 protein: CASSPQKSNTGELFF